This T cell receptor (beta chain) was captured by sequencing in a study of CD8+ T cells in alopecia areata. Study information: Percent of scalp involved defined treated patients' severity scores. Study results and caveats: With tofacitinib ongoing, many expanded lesional clones persisted in both scalp and blood. Patients showed less clear TCR sequence sharing than mice, possibly partly because of HLA diversity.

The treatment is: oral pan-JAK inhibitor, 5-10 mg twice daily. As part of sample collection, lesional scalp punch biopsies and peripheral blood were taken from alopecia areata patients. The authors extracted RNA and reverse transcribed it into cDNA as the sequencing template. TCRdb keeps only in-frame clones here, not all; method: immunoSEQ multiplex PCR. The data show about 180,000 clones, with approximately 50% seen just once and about 9.4% held by the top ten. This clone was detected once. Antigen specificity is unknown. CDR3 size: 14 residues. From germline, CDR1 is PRHDT and CDR2 FYEKMQ (reference sequence). The ends were cut back, 0 bases at V and 0 bases at J, with 5 bases in the middle.

The specimen was CD8+ T cells sorted from blood, collected between weeks 51 and 52, from a patient treated with tofacitinib. This TCR derives from a human donor with alopecia areata. The V gene is TRBV13, the J gene TRBJ1-1; tentative D call: TRBD1 (5 bases). The CDR3 bases are TGTGCCAGCAGCTTAGGAGGGGTGAACACTGAAGCTTTCTTT. It translates to CASSLGGVNTEAFF.